This T cell receptor (beta chain) came from a study of T cells after yellow fever vaccination. About the study: Researchers used SMART-Seq v4 Ultra Low Input to prepare fractions that had low cell numbers. Study findings and constraints: FACS-sorted repertoires could contain abundant clonotypes contaminating from the bulk population. Although the secondary response was weaker, it peaked faster, at day 5 versus 15.

From the 5' RACE reads, TCRdb called clonotypes with MiXCR, one entry per CDR3 protein. Here the sample spans under 500,000 distinct CDR3 sequences, around a sixth being singletons. As to this clonotype: Its antigen is unknown.

J lost 0 bases, V lost 9 bases, and 2 bases had no gene match. CDR1 ENHRY and CDR2 SYGVKD come from the germline V gene. The CDR3 has 14 amino acids. This material consisted of PBMCs, taken before the yellow fever booster vaccination. The TCR sequence derives from a young man who received the YFV17D yellow fever vaccine. The chain joins TRBV10-3 to TRBJ2-3; 11 bases match TRBD2. Here the CDR3 reads CAMGTSGSTDTQYF. The CDR3 coding sequence is TGTGCCATGGGGACTAGCGGAAGCACAGATACGCAGTATTTT.